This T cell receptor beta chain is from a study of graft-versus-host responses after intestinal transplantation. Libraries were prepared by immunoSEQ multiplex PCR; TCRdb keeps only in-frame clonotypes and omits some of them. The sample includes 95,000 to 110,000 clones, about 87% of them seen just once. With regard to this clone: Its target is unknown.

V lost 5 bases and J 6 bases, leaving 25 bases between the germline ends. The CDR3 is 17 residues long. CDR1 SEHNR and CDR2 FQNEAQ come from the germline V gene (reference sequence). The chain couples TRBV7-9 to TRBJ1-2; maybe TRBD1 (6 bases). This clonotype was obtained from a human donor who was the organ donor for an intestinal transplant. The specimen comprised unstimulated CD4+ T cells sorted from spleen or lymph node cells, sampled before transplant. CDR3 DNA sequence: TGTGCCAGCAGCCCCTCGCGGACCATGCCAGGGGATGATGGCTACACCTTC. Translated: CASSPSRTMPGDDGYTF.